The 27 T cell receptor beta chains reported below all come from one sample, sequenced in a study of blood T cell repertoires in COVID-19. Sequencing was performed with immunoSEQ multiplex PCR; in TCRdb, only in-frame clones are kept and a portion is missing. The sample records about 480,000 clones, around 88% being singletons. The sequenced material came from peripheral blood. All receptors derive from a woman in her fifties or sixties with COVID-19, enrolled during active disease.

The CDR3 loop is CASSVQGRNTEAFF. The CDR3 region has the DNA TGTGCCAGCAGTGTACAGGGAAGGAACACTGAAGCTTTCTTT. The chain links TRBV2 to TRBJ1-1, with D perhaps TRBD1 (6 bases). In germline, CDR1 is SNHLY, CDR2 FYNNEI. Trimming removed 4 bases from V and 1 base from J, with 10 bases in between. The CDR3 covers 14 residues.

The chain is built from TRBV11-2 and TRBJ1-3, with D maybe TRBD1 (5 bases). This CDR3 is built from 15 residues. Trimming stripped 2 bases from V and 0 bases from J, with 8 bases between. Germline-derived CDR1 and CDR2 are SGHAT and FQNNGV. The CDR3 region has the DNA TGTGCCAGCAGCTTAAAGGGGATCTCTGGAAACACCATATATTTT. It yields the protein CASSLKGISGNTIYF.

This clone was observed a single time. The gene calls are TRBV6-1 and TRBJ1-2; no clear D gene. Trimming took off 2 bases at V and 4 bases at J, with 11 bases between the two ends. CDR1 and CDR2 (germline): MNHNS, SASEGT. The CDR3 is 14 amino acids. CDR3 DNA sequence: TGTGCCAGCAGTGAACAGGCAACTAGCTATGGCTACACCTTC. As protein: CASSEQATSYGYTF.

The chain employs TRBV11-2 and TRBJ2-7, with D possibly being TRBD2 (6 bases). Trimming shortened V by 0 bases and J by 7 bases, and 19 bases separated the two germline ends. The CDR3 is 16 residues long. The germline V gene encodes CDR1 SGHAT and CDR2 FQNNGV. DNA for the CDR3: TGTGCCAGCAGCTTAGAAGGAGGGGTCCTGAGTGGGGAGCAGTACTTC. It is translated as CASSLEGGVLSGEQYF.

A remark on this clone: The same CDR3 is also encoded by other DNA sequences in this sample. The chain combines TRBV7-9 with TRBJ2-7, with TRBD1 identical over 7 bases. The CDR3 totals 14 residues. Germline assignment: CDR1 SEHNR and CDR2 FQNEAQ (reference sequence). The J segment lost 3 bases and the V segment lost 5 bases, leaving 7 bases of the junction unmatched. CDR3 nucleotides: TGTGCCAGCAGCCCCCCCGCAGGGGGCTACGAGCAGTACTTC. As protein: CASSPPAGGYEQYF.

The table lists this clone with a count of one. This chain links TRBV19 with TRBJ2-5; D perhaps matches TRBD2 (5 bases). Germline-derived CDR1 and CDR2 are LNHDA and SQIVND (reference sequence). The V gene lost 2 bases and the J gene lost 5 bases, with 6 bases spanning the gap. The CDR3 contains 12 residues. CDR3 sequence (DNA): TGTGCCAGTAGTATAAGGGAGGAGACCCAGTACTTC. Translating it yields CASSIREETQYF.

V gene TRBV9 combines with J gene TRBJ2-5; tentatively, D is TRBD1 (5 bases). Trimming removed 3 bases at V and 1 base at J, with 10 bases between. This CDR3 region has 14 residues. Germline CDR1 SGDLS, CDR2 YYNGEE. CDR3 amino acids: CASSAQGTQETQYF. The CDR3, as DNA: TGTGCCAGCAGCGCCCAGGGAACCCAAGAGACCCAGTACTTC.

This sequence joins TRBV27 and TRBJ2-2; no clear D gene. Between the trimmed V and J ends, which lost 1 base and 4 bases, there was a span of 19 bases. The CDR3 is made up of 18 amino acids. Per germline, CDR1 MNHEY and CDR2 SMNVEV (reference sequence). This CDR3 reads CASSLYSSFAPGTGELFF. CDR3 bases: TGTGCCAGCAGTTTATATTCTTCTTTCGCTCCGGGCACCGGGGAGCTGTTTTTT.

Only a few counts were recorded for this clone. The chain recombines TRBV9 with TRBJ2-1, with TRBD2 as a possible D gene (5 bases). Looked up from germline, CDR1 is SGDLS and CDR2 is YYNGEE. Trimming took 4 bases from V and 8 from J, leaving 7 bases between them. This CDR3 spans 11 amino acids. CDR3 bases: TGTGCCAGCAGCCGGGGAGATGAGCAGTTCTTC. Residues: CASSRGDEQFF.

This clone was seen only a few times. The V and J genes are TRBV19 and TRBJ2-2, with D uncertain. The germline CDR1 and CDR2 sequences are LNHDA and SQIVND (reference sequence). This CDR3 is built from 13 residues. V shed 5 bases and J shed 0 bases, with 4 bases lying between them. The CDR3 DNA is TGTGCCAGTAGTTTAACGAACACCGGGGAGCTGTTTTTT. Translated, it gives CASSLTNTGELFF. The variable domain in full, with the rest retrieved from reference TRBV19 and TRBJ2-2, is DGGITQSPKYLFRKEGQNVTLSCEQNLNHDAMYWYRQDPGQGLRLIYYSQIVNDFQKGDIAEGYSVSREKKESFPLTVTSAQKNPTAFYLCASSLTNTGELFFGEGSRLTVL.

The table lists this clone with a count of one. The chain couples TRBV9 to TRBJ2-7; a weak D match, TRBD1 (6 bases). CDR1 and CDR2 (germline): SGDLS, YYNGEE. With 4 bases removed from V and 0 bases from J, the gap between germline ends came to 11 bases. This CDR3 comprises 14 residues. The CDR3 region has the DNA TGTGCCAGCAGCACAACAGGGTTCTCCTACGAGCAGTACTTC. This encodes CASSTTGFSYEQYF. The entire variable domain, with the rest obtained from reference TRBV9 and TRBJ2-7, is as follows: DSGVTQTPKHLITATGQRVTLRCSPRSGDLSVYWYQQSLDQGLQFLIQYYNGEERAKGNILERFSAQQFPDLHSELNLSSLELGDSALYFCASSTTGFSYEQYFGPGTRLTVT.

The genes are TRBV24-1 and TRBJ2-3; possible D gene TRBD2, 6 bases. V was shortened by 8 bases and J by 5 bases, with 7 bases between the two germline ends. CDR1 is KGHDR and CDR2 is SFDVKD in the germline V gene. CDR3 length equals 11 residues. In nucleotides, the CDR3 is TGTGCCACCAAGGGAGGAGATACGCAGTATTTT. As protein: CATKGGDTQYF.

This chain links TRBV24-1 with TRBJ2-3; weak D call: TRBD2 (5 bases). Trimming took off 4 bases at V and 1 base at J, with 8 bases between the two ends. The germline V gene encodes CDR1 KGHDR and CDR2 SFDVKD. This CDR3 has 14 amino acids. CDR3 nucleotide sequence: TGTGCCACCAGTGACCCCGGGGGCACAGATACGCAGTATTTT. This sequence encodes CATSDPGGTDTQYF.

The chain couples TRBV7-6 to TRBJ2-3; no firm D call. V was trimmed by 1 base and J by 1 base, leaving 3 bases between them. From germline, CDR1 is SGHVS and CDR2 FNYEAQ. This CDR3 has 13 amino acids. CDR3 protein: CASSLVGTDTQYF. The DNA of the CDR3 is TGTGCCAGCAGCTTAGTCGGCACAGATACGCAGTATTTT.

The V and J genes are TRBV19 and TRBJ1-5; no clear D. The length of the CDR3 is 14 residues. V was pared by 5 bases and J by 1 base, with 9 bases between. Germline-derived CDR1 and CDR2 are LNHDA and SQIVND (reference sequence). Here the CDR3 DNA reads TGTGCCAGTAGTGGGCGGGAGAGCAATCAGCCCCAGCATTTT. It yields the protein CASSGRESNQPQHF.

This chain uses TRBV6-5 with TRBJ1-5; possibly TRBD1 for D (6 bases). The CDR3 runs 14 residues. V was clipped by 5 bases and J by 7 bases, with 15 bases between them. Germline values: CDR1 MNHEY, CDR2 SVGAGI. The CDR3 region has the DNA TGTGCCAGCAGTCCTCGACAGGTACCCCAGCCCCAGCATTTT. It is translated as CASSPRQVPQPQHF.

Here the CDR3 reads CASAPAVTDTQYF. The DNA for the CDR3 is TGTGCCAGCGCCCCCGCAGTTACAGATACGCAGTATTTT. J is TRBJ2-3 and V is TRBV7-3; D is undetermined. Germline-derived CDR1 and CDR2 are SGHTA and FQGTGA. There are 13 residues in the CDR3. Trimming cost V 8 bases and J 3 bases, with 12 bases left between them.

This clone was picked up a small number of times. The chain joins TRBV7-9 to TRBJ1-1, with unresolved D. The CDR3 loop spans 14 amino acids. Trimming removed 0 bases from V and 3 bases from J, with 8 bases in between. Germline assignment: CDR1 SEHNR and CDR2 FQNEAQ (reference sequence). The CDR3 nucleotides are TGTGCCAGCAGCTTAGCCGGGGAATACACTGAAGCTTTCTTT. Protein: CASSLAGEYTEAFF.

The chain links TRBV5-5 to TRBJ1-4; the match to TRBD1 covers 7 bases. The V gene end was trimmed by 3 bases and the J gene end by 1 base; junction bases not matched to a gene: 6. Germline values: CDR1 SGHKS, CDR2 YYEKEE (reference sequence). The CDR3 totals 16 residues. CDR3 amino acids: CASSSTTGRTNEKLFF. In nucleotides, the CDR3 is TGTGCCAGCAGCTCGACGACAGGGCGAACTAATGAAAAACTGTTTTTT.

This chain's CDR3 is CASSQTQGQEAFF. The CDR3 DNA follows: TGTGCCAGCAGCCAGACCCAGGGACAGGAAGCTTTCTTT. The V and J genes are TRBV12-3 or TRBV12-4 and TRBJ1-1, with 7 bases lining up with TRBD1. After removal of 6 bases from V and 8 bases from J, the junction contained 9 bases not matched to a gene. CDR3 length equals 13 residues.

J is TRBJ2-7 and V is TRBV5-6, with D unresolved. Per the germline V gene, CDR1 is SGHDT and CDR2 is YYEEEE. V dropped 3 bases and J dropped 2 bases, with 9 bases sitting between them. CDR3 length: 13 amino acids. The chain's CDR3 is CASSSGLPYEQYF. CDR3 coding DNA: TGTGCCAGCAGCTCCGGGTTACCCTACGAGCAGTACTTC.

V usage is TRBV27 and J usage is TRBJ2-7, with a weak D call TRBD1 (5 bases). The V and J ends lost 1 base and 7 bases respectively, with 11 bases between them. The CDR3 totals 13 residues. Germline V gives CDR1 MNHEY, CDR2 SMNVEV (reference sequence). The DNA for the CDR3 is TGTGCCAGCAGTTTATGGGGAAGGGGAGAGCAGTACTTC. It yields the protein CASSLWGRGEQYF.

This clone was seen only once. The CDR3 bases are TGTGCCTGGAAATTGTCACGGCGGGGGCCAGATACGCAGTATTTT. This encodes CAWKLSRRGPDTQYF. V is TRBV30 and J is TRBJ2-3; D is possibly TRBD2 (7 bases). The CDR3 is 15 amino acids. The V gene's germline CDR1 is GTSNPN and CDR2 SVGIG (reference sequence). V lost 4 bases to trimming and J lost 4 bases, with 18 bases between them. Drawing the rest from reference TRBV30 and TRBJ2-3, the complete variable domain is SQTIHQWPATLVQPVGSPLSLECTVEGTSNPNLYWYRQAAGRGLQLLFYSVGIGQISSEVPQNLSASRPQDRQFILSSKKLLLSDSGFYLCAWKLSRRGPDTQYFGPGTRLTVL.

V gene TRBV19 combines with J gene TRBJ1-5; maybe TRBD1 (6 bases). Trimming shortened V by 9 bases and J by 0 bases, and 12 bases separated the two germline ends. The CDR3 sequence is 14 residues long. The germline V gene encodes CDR1 LNHDA and CDR2 SQIVND (reference sequence). The CDR3 DNA is TGTGCCAGCTCGGACAGCTATAGCAATCAGCCCCAGCATTTT. As protein: CASSDSYSNQPQHF.

The gene calls are TRBV7-8 and TRBJ2-4; 8 nucleotides match TRBD2. The length of the CDR3 is 15 residues. Trimming at V came to 5 bases and at J to 1 base, leaving 4 bases not matched to a gene. Germline V gene sequence: CDR1 SGHVS, CDR2 FQNEAQ. This CDR3 is CASSARGGAKNIQYF. DNA of the CDR3: TGTGCCAGCAGCGCCCGGGGGGGCGCCAAAAACATTCAGTACTTC.

This clone was observed a single time. This sequence joins TRBV10-2 and TRBJ2-2, with D possibly TRBD1 on 6 matching bases. Trimming removed 7 bases from V and 0 bases from J, with 18 bases in between. In germline, CDR1 is WSHSY, CDR2 SAAADI. CDR3 length: 17 amino acids. CDR3 sequence reads: CASIGNSGTSNTGELFF. The DNA of the CDR3 is TGCGCCAGCATCGGCAACTCCGGGACATCGAACACCGGGGAGCTGTTTTTT.

The chain employs TRBV10-3 and TRBJ1-5; D remains ambiguous. Germline values: CDR1 ENHRY, CDR2 SYGVKD. CDR3 length equals 15 residues. V lost 3 bases, J lost 3 bases, and 12 bases lay in between. The CDR3 DNA reads TGTGCCATCAGTGATGCAGGTTATGACAATCAGCCCCAGCATTTT. Translated, it gives CAISDAGYDNQPQHF.